Presented here are 15 T cell receptor beta chains from one specimen sequenced in a study of blood T cell repertoires in COVID-19. Only in-frame clones appear in the TCRdb table, and some are missing; sequencing was by immunoSEQ multiplex PCR. The sample lists fewer than 250,000 clones; 84% were seen once. Sequences were obtained from peripheral blood. These receptors all come from a man aged 45-65 years with acute or convalescent COVID-19.

This chain links TRBV3-1 (or the pseudogene TRBV3-2) with TRBJ1-6; 7 nucleotides align to TRBD1. Unmatched junction bases numbered 6, after V lost 3 bases and J lost 10 bases. The germline CDR1 and CDR2 sequences are LGHDT and YNNKEL (reference sequence). The CDR3 length is 14 residues. The CDR3 bases are TGTGCCAGCAGCCACGCCTCAGGGGGGTCACCCCTCCACTTT. Residues: CASSHASGGSPLHF.

V usage is TRBV3-1 (or the pseudogene TRBV3-2) and J usage is TRBJ2-2; unclear D gene. The CDR3 is 13 amino acids. CDR1 and CDR2 from the germline V gene are LGHDT and YNNKEL (reference sequence). With 2 bases removed from V and 4 bases from J, the gap between germline ends came to 5 bases. In nucleotides, the CDR3 is TGTGCCAGCAGCCAATCCTCCACCGGGGAGCTGTTTTTT. Protein product: CASSQSSTGELFF.

The chain joins TRBV6-1 to TRBJ1-1, with 7 bases that match TRBD1. The V segment lost 2 bases and the J segment 0 bases; nucleotides outside the gene matches: 9. Germline V gives CDR1 MNHNS, CDR2 SASEGT. The CDR3 is made up of 17 amino acids. The CDR3 DNA reads as TGTGCCAGCAGTGAATACGGGAAAGGGGGCATGAACACTGAAGCTTTCTTT. It yields the protein CASSEYGKGGMNTEAFF.

This sequence joins TRBV6-5 and TRBJ1-6; possibly TRBD1 for D (5 bases). Germline CDR1 MNHEY, CDR2 SVGAGI. Trimming shortened V by 6 bases and J by 5 bases, and 14 bases separated the two germline ends. The CDR3 is made up of 15 amino acids. The CDR3 sequence is CASRPRVIHNSPLHF. The CDR3 DNA reads TGTGCCAGCAGGCCCAGGGTTATCCATAATTCACCCCTCCACTTT.

The gene calls are TRBV15 and TRBJ1-5; possibly TRBD1 for D (5 bases). This CDR3 region has 15 residues. The germline V gene has CDR1 LNHNV and CDR2 YYDKDF (reference sequence). V was trimmed by 0 bases and J by 7 bases, leaving 13 bases between them. In DNA, the CDR3 is TGTGCCACCAGCAGAGATCAGGGTCGGGGGCAGCCCCAGCATTTT. Its translation: CATSRDQGRGQPQHF.

V is TRBV30 and J is TRBJ1-5, with TRBD1 matching 8 bases. Per germline, CDR1 GTSNPN and CDR2 SVGIG (reference sequence). Unmatched junction bases numbered 7, after V lost 2 bases and J lost 7 bases. The CDR3 is 14 amino acids. The CDR3 here is CAWSKGQDMQPQHF. The CDR3 coding sequence is TGTGCCTGGAGTAAGGGACAGGATATGCAGCCCCAGCATTTT.

This chain connects TRBV9 to TRBJ2-3, with D tentatively TRBD2 (5 bases). The germline gives CDR1 SGDLS, CDR2 YYNGEE. The CDR3 extends over 14 amino acids. The germline V and J ends were trimmed by 0 bases and 0 bases, with 5 bases remaining between them. The CDR3 protein is CASSVGGSTDTQYF. The CDR3 nucleotides read TGTGCCAGCAGCGTAGGAGGGAGCACAGATACGCAGTATTTT.

The chain recombines TRBV9 with TRBJ2-6, with 8 nucleotides matching TRBD2. V gave up 2 bases and J gave up 1 base; unmatched junction bases: 11. CDR1 is SGDLS and CDR2 is YYNGEE in the germline V gene. CDR3 length equals 19 residues. The CDR3: CASSVAPGGVGSGANVLTF. The CDR3 coding sequence is TGTGCCAGCAGCGTCGCCCCCGGGGGGGTCGGTTCTGGGGCCAACGTCCTGACTTTC.

This chain uses TRBV29-1 with TRBJ2-3; TRBD2 aligns across 8 bases. Looked up from germline, CDR1 is SQVTM and CDR2 is ANQGSEA. This CDR3 contains 15 residues. Germline trimming cut 4 bases from V and 5 bases from J; bases unmatched to any gene: 11. The CDR3 region is CSVGRAGGLGDTQYF. CDR3 bases: TGCAGCGTTGGGCGGGCGGGAGGACTAGGAGATACGCAGTATTTT.

Only a few counts were recorded for this clone. At one boundary the junction diverges from the germline segment, which might be a read error. The CDR3, as DNA: TGTGCGACGACGCCGGGAGGTTTC. The encoded protein is CATTPGGF. V gene TRBV30 combines with J gene TRBJ2-7; the match to TRBD2 covers 7 bases. Germline V lookup: CDR1 GTSNPN, CDR2 SVGIG (reference sequence). The CDR3 length is 8 residues. The full variable domain, completed using reference TRBV30 and TRBJ2-7, is SQTIHQWPATLVQPVGSPLSLECTVEGTSNPNLYWYRQAAGRGLQLLFYSVGIGQISSEVPQNLSASRPQDRQFILSSKKLLLSDSGFYLCATTPGGFGPGTRLTVT.

The chain has TRBV7-2 and TRBJ2-3, with a weak D call TRBD2 (6 bases). The ends were cut back, 1 base at V and 3 bases at J, with 11 bases in the middle. This CDR3 region has 15 residues. The germline gives CDR1 SGHTA, CDR2 FQGNSA. The CDR3 bases are TGTGCCAGCAGCTTAGTCGCGGGGCCGACAGATACGCAGTATTTT. Amino acid sequence: CASSLVAGPTDTQYF.

The chain employs TRBV30 and TRBJ1-1, with D possibly matching TRBD1 (5 bases). Per germline, CDR1 GTSNPN and CDR2 SVGIG (reference sequence). The V end was cut by 5 bases, the J end by 0 bases, with 13 bases between. The CDR3 has 14 residues. The CDR3 loop reads CAWHLGALNTEAFF. The CDR3 region has the DNA TGTGCCTGGCACCTTGGGGCCCTGAACACTGAAGCTTTCTTT.

The rearrangement uses TRBV18 and TRBJ2-7; unclear D gene. Germline CDR1 reads KGHSH; CDR2 reads LQKENI. The CDR3 consists of 14 residues. Trimming removed 3 bases from V and 2 bases from J, with 11 bases in between. CDR3 residues: CASSPSTPPYEQYF. CDR3 nucleotides: TGTGCCAGCTCACCCTCGACACCACCCTACGAGCAGTACTTC. Full variable domain (outside the CDR3, taken from reference TRBV18 and TRBJ2-7): NAGVMQNPRHLVRRRGQEARLRCSPMKGHSHVYWYRQLPEEGLKFMVYLQKENIIDESGMPKERFSAEFPKEGPSILRIQQVVRGDSAAYFCASSPSTPPYEQYFGPGTRLTVT.

The V call is TRBV5-8, the J call TRBJ1-5, with 10 nucleotides matching TRBD1. Germline CDR1 and CDR2: SGHTS and YDEGEE. The V segment lost 4 bases and the J segment 2 bases; nucleotides outside the gene matches: 15. This CDR3 spans 19 amino acids. The CDR3 loop is CASSIGYGTGELGNQPQHF. The CDR3 DNA is TGTGCCAGCAGCATAGGATACGGGACAGGGGAGTTAGGCAATCAGCCCCAGCATTTT.

The chain employs TRBV10-2 and TRBJ2-7; 11 positions match TRBD1. This CDR3 comprises 15 residues. V dropped 5 bases and J dropped 1; count of bases not matched to a gene: 4. The germline V gene encodes CDR1 WSHSY and CDR2 SAAADI. DNA of the CDR3: TGCGCCAGCAGTAAGGGACAGGGGGTTTCCTACGAGCAGTACTTC. Translated: CASSKGQGVSYEQYF.